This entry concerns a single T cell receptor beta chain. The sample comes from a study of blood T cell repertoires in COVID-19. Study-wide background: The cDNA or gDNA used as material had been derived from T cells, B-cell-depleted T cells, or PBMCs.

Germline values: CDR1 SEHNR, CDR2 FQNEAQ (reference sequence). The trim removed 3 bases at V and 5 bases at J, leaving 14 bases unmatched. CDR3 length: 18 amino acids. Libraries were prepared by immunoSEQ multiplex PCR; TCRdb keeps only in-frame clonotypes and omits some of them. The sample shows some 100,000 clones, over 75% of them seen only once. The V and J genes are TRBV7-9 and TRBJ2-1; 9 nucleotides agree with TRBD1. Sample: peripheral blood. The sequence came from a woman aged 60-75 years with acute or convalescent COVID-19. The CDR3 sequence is CASSFRDRVYGDHNEQFF. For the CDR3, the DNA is TGTGCCAGCAGCTTCCGGGACAGGGTGTATGGAGATCACAATGAGCAGTTCTTC.